The 18 T cell receptor beta chains in this list originate from one sample, sequenced in a study of blood T cell repertoires in COVID-19 (dated by TCRdb to 2019 to 2021). The library came from the immunoSEQ multiplex PCR assay. TCRdb stores this immuneACCESS table with in-frame sequences only. Part of the clones is absent; in the studies checked, under half of the shortfall reflects unresolved V genes, and no reason is known for the rest. This sample gives 55,000 to 75,000 clones in total; more than 65% of them show up just once. The ten most abundant clones make up roughly a tenth of the sample. Sequencing was done on a sample of peripheral blood. These receptors all come from a man older than 75 with COVID-19, enrolled during active disease.

The rearrangement uses TRBV3-1 (or the pseudogene TRBV3-2) and TRBJ2-5; 7 positions match TRBD2. CDR1 is LGHDT and CDR2 is YNNKEL in the germline V gene (reference sequence). This CDR3 has 14 residues. V lost 4 bases to trimming and J lost 5 bases; unmatched junction nucleotides: 7. The CDR3 reads CASSPPTSRETQYF. The DNA of the CDR3 is TGTGCCAGCAGCCCTCCGACTAGCAGGGAGACCCAGTACTTC.

As for this clone: Other DNA sequences of this sample code for an identical CDR3. The chain is built from TRBV4-1 and TRBJ1-5, with TRBD1 matching 7 bases. V lost 3 bases to trimming and J lost 5 bases; unmatched junction nucleotides: 4. The CDR3 is made up of 14 amino acids. Germline V gene lookup returns CDR1 MGHRA and CDR2 YSYEKL. CDR3 nucleotides: TGCGCCAGCAGCCAGAGACAGGGAGATCAGCCCCAGCATTTT. It is translated as CASSQRQGDQPQHF.

The genes are TRBV27 and TRBJ1-1; maybe TRBD1 (5 bases). Trimming left V 2 bases short and J 1 base short, with 14 bases between. The CDR3 runs to 16 residues. Germline lookup yields CDR1 MNHEY and CDR2 SMNVEV (reference sequence). The DNA of the CDR3 is TGTGCCAGCAGTTTAAGTGGGGCCTACAAGAACACTGAAGCTTTCTTT. Translated, it gives CASSLSGAYKNTEAFF.

The chain joins TRBV5-1 to TRBJ1-2; 8 positions match TRBD1. Germline V lookup: CDR1 SGHRS, CDR2 YFSETQ. The CDR3 sequence is 14 residues long. Losses at the gene ends were 5 bases for V and 8 bases for J; bases not matched to a gene: 11. The CDR3 DNA reads TGCGCCAGCAGTTTGTTCCAGGGGGCGCGAGGCTACACCTTC. Protein: CASSLFQGARGYTF.

The gene calls are TRBV7-2 and TRBJ2-1; D perhaps matches TRBD2 (5 bases). The CDR3 extends over 17 amino acids. Germline assignment: CDR1 SGHTA and CDR2 FQGNSA. V shed 5 bases and J shed 5 bases, with 22 bases lying between them. The chain's CDR3 is CASSPPGSVASHNEQFF. The CDR3 DNA reads TGTGCCAGCAGCCCCCCGGGGTCGGTAGCGTCCCACAATGAGCAGTTCTTC. Based on the CDR3 plus reference TRBV7-2 and TRBJ2-1, the full variable domain is GAGVSQSPSNKVTEKGKDVELRCDPISGHTALYWYRQSLGQGLEFLIYFQGNSAPDKSGLPSDRFSAERTGGSVSTLTIQRTQQEDSAVYLCASSPPGSVASHNEQFFGPGTRLTVL.

CDR3 sequence (DNA): TGTGCCAGCAGTATCTCGGGATCTTATGGCTACACCTTC. This sequence encodes CASSISGSYGYTF. This chain connects TRBV12-3 or TRBV12-4 to TRBJ1-2, with D unresolved. The CDR3 loop spans 13 amino acids. The ends were cut back, 5 bases at V and 5 bases at J, with 12 bases in the middle.

V usage is TRBV30 and J usage is TRBJ1-1, with D possibly TRBD1 on 5 matching bases. The CDR3 is 14 residues long. Trimming took 4 bases from V and 2 from J, leaving 14 bases between them. The V gene's germline CDR1 is GTSNPN and CDR2 SVGIG (reference sequence). CDR3 coding DNA: TGTGCCTGGACTCGGCTAGGGGTCAACACTGAAGCTTTCTTT. Translation gives CAWTRLGVNTEAFF.

In this sample, this clone turned up a few times. CDR3 loop: CASQGGGNEKLFF. CDR3 DNA sequence: TGTGCCAGCCAAGGAGGAGGTAATGAAAAACTGTTTTTT. This chain uses TRBV6-5 with TRBJ1-4; D not resolved. Between the trimmed V and J ends, which lost 8 bases and 4 bases, there was a span of 11 bases. This CDR3 is built from 13 residues. Germline loops: CDR1 MNHEY, CDR2 SVGAGI.

The genes are TRBV2 and TRBJ1-2, with a tentative D call TRBD1 (5 bases). The germline V gene has CDR1 SNHLY and CDR2 FYNNEI. The length of the CDR3 is 16 residues. Trimming removed 1 base from V and 5 bases from J, with 17 bases in between. Written as DNA, the CDR3 is TGTGCCAGCAGTGAAGAGGCCGCGCAGGGTTTGTATGGCTACACCTTC. This sequence encodes CASSEEAAQGLYGYTF.

The chain employs TRBV30 and TRBJ1-1; TRBD1 is a possible D gene (5 bases). The V and J ends lost 5 bases and 3 bases respectively, with 19 bases between them. CDR1 and CDR2 (germline): GTSNPN, SVGIG (reference sequence). This CDR3 region has 15 residues. For the CDR3, the DNA is TGTGCCTGGGTCAAGACCGGGACTGGGGACACTGAAGCTTTCTTT. Translation gives CAWVKTGTGDTEAFF.

The chain recombines TRBV5-6 with TRBJ2-7, with D hard to call. CDR3 size: 12 residues. Germline CDR1 and CDR2: SGHDT and YYEEEE. V lost 2 bases and J 6 bases, leaving 9 bases between the germline ends. CDR3 protein: CASSFRGSEQYF. CDR3 nucleotide sequence: TGTGCCAGCAGCTTCAGAGGCTCCGAGCAGTACTTC.

The chain employs TRBV28 and TRBJ1-5; TRBD1 matches 7 bases. The germline V gene encodes CDR1 MDHEN and CDR2 SYDVKM. The CDR3 runs to 15 residues. V lost 6 bases to trimming and J lost 2 bases; unmatched junction nucleotides: 7. The CDR3 protein is CASSITGAGNQPQHF. CDR3 DNA: TGTGCCAGCAGCATTACAGGGGCGGGCAATCAGCCCCAGCATTTT.

The J gene is TRBJ1-6, the V gene TRBV14; TRBD1 matches 8 bases. The CDR3 totals 14 residues. Germline values: CDR1 SGHDN, CDR2 FVKESK. V lost 5 bases, J lost 10 bases, and 7 bases stayed unmatched. In DNA, the CDR3 is TGTGCCAGCAGCTCCGGACAGGGAAGATCACCCCTCCACTTT. Amino acid sequence: CASSSGQGRSPLHF.

This chain connects TRBV7-2 to TRBJ2-3; 7 bases map to TRBD1. Losses at the gene ends were 3 bases for V and 3 bases for J; bases not matched to a gene: 3. The CDR3 has 14 residues. The germline gives CDR1 SGHTA, CDR2 FQGNSA. The CDR3 reads CASSFRGQTDTQYF. CDR3 nucleotides: TGTGCCAGCAGCTTCAGGGGACAGACAGATACGCAGTATTTT. Complete variable domain (other parts from reference TRBV7-2 and TRBJ2-3): GAGVSQSPSNKVTEKGKDVELRCDPISGHTALYWYRQSLGQGLEFLIYFQGNSAPDKSGLPSDRFSAERTGGSVSTLTIQRTQQEDSAVYLCASSFRGQTDTQYFGPGTRLTVL.

By proportion, this clone is medium-sized (0.01 to 0.1%). The chain has TRBV4-3 and TRBJ1-2, with 7 bases identical to TRBD1. Germline values: CDR1 LGHNA, CDR2 YSLEER. The CDR3 totals 14 residues. With 3 bases clipped from V and 7 bases from J, the junction kept 8 bases outside the gene matches. In nucleotides, the CDR3 is TGCGCCAGCAGCCAGGGGCAAGGGGGCGTTGGCTACACCTTC. It encodes CASSQGQGGVGYTF.

This chain uses TRBV30 with TRBJ1-1, with 7 bases aligning to TRBD1. This CDR3 region has 13 residues. Germline trimming cut 8 bases from V and 5 bases from J; bases unmatched to any gene: 11. Germline CDR1 GTSNPN, CDR2 SVGIG (reference sequence). The CDR3 sequence: CARTTGLGTEAFF. The DNA of the CDR3 is TGTGCCCGTACGACAGGGCTGGGGACTGAAGCTTTCTTT.

The V gene is TRBV6-2 or TRBV6-3, the J gene TRBJ2-7; 8 bases agree with TRBD1. The V gene's germline CDR1 is MNHEY and CDR2 SVGEGT. The ends lost 4 bases at V and 6 bases at J; junction bases unmatched: 8. The CDR3 is 14 residues long. The CDR3 protein is CASSSGQARGEQYV. Here the CDR3 DNA reads TGTGCCAGCAGTTCGGGACAGGCCCGCGGCGAGCAGTACGTC.

This chain's CDR3 is CASSYEHVGPTSEQYV. The CDR3 bases are TGTGCCAGCAGTTACGAGCACGTCGGTCCTACTTCCGAGCAGTACGTC. The chain is built from TRBV6-6 and TRBJ2-7, with no clear D. V gave up 2 bases and J gave up 6 bases, with 20 bases separating them. Germline values: CDR1 MNHNY, CDR2 SVGAGI (reference sequence). The CDR3 totals 16 residues.